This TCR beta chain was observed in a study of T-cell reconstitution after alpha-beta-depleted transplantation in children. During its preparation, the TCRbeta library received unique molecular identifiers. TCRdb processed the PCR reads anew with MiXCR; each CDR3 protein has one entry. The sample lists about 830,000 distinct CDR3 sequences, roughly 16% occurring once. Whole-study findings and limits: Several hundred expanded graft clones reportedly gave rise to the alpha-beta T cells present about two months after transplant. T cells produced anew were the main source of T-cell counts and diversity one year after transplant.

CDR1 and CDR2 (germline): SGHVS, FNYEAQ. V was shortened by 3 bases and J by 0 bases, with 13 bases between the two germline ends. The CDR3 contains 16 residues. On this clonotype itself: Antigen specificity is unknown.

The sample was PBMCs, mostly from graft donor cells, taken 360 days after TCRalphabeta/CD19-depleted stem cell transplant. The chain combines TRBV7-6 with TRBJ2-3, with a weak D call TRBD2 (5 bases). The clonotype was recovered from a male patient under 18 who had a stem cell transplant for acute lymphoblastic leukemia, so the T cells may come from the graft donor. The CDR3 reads CASSFQLVRSTDTQYF. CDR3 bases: TGTGCCAGCAGCTTCCAACTAGTACGGAGCACAGATACGCAGTATTTT.